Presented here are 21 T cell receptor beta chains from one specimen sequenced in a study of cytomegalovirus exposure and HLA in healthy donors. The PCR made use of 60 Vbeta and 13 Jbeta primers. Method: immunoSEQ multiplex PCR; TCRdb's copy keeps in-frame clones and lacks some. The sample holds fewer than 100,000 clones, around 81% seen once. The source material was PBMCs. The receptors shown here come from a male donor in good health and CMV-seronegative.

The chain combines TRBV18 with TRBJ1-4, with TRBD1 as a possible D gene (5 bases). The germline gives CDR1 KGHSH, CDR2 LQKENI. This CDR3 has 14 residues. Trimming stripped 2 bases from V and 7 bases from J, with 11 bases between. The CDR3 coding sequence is TGTGCCAGCTCACCATCGGGCCAGGGTGAAAAACTGTTTTTT. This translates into CASSPSGQGEKLFF. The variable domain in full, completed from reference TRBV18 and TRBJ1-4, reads NAGVMQNPRHLVRRRGQEARLRCSPMKGHSHVYWYRQLPEEGLKFMVYLQKENIIDESGMPKERFSAEFPKEGPSILRIQQVVRGDSAAYFCASSPSGQGEKLFFGSGTQLSVL.

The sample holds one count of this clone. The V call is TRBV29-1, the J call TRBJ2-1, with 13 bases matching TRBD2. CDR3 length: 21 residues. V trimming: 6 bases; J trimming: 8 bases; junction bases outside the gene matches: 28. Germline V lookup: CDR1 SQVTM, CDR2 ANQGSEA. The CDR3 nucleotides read TGCAGCGTAGTTACTAGCGGGAGGGCCCACTACCGTGGGCCTCGGCCCCATGAGCAGTTCTTC. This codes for CSVVTSGRAHYRGPRPHEQFF.

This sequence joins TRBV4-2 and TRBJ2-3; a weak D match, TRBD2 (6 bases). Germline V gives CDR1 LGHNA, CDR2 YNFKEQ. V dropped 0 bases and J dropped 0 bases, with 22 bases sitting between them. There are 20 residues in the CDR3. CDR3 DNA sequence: TGTGCCAGCAGCCAAGAAAGGTGGGGTCGATCGGGAGTCAGCACAGATACGCAGTATTTT. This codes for CASSQERWGRSGVSTDTQYF.

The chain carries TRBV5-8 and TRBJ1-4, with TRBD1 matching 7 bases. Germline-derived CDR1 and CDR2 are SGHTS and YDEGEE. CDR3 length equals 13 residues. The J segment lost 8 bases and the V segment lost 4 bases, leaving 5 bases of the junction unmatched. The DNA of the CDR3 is TGTGCCAGCAGCAGCAGGGGGACCGAAAAACTGTTTTTT. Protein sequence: CASSSRGTEKLFF.

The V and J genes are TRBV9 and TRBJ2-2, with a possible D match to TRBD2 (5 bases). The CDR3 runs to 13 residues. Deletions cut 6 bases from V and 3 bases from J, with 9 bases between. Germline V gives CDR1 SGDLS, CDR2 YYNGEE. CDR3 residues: CASTQRDTGELFF. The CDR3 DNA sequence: TGTGCCAGCACCCAGAGGGACACCGGGGAGCTGTTTTTT.

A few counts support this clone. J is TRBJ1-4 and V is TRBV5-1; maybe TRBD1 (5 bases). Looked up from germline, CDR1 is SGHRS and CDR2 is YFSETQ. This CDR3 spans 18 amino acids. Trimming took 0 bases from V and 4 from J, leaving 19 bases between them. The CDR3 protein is CASSLAGGRSPGNEKLFF. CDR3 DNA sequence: TGCGCCAGCAGCTTGGCCGGGGGACGGTCCCCAGGTAATGAAAAACTGTTTTTT. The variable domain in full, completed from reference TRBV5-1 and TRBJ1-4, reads KAGVTQTPRYLIKTRGQQVTLSCSPISGHRSVSWYQQTPGQGLQFLFEYFSETQRNKGNFPGRFSGRQFSNSRSEMNVSTLELGDSALYLCASSLAGGRSPGNEKLFFGSGTQLSVL.

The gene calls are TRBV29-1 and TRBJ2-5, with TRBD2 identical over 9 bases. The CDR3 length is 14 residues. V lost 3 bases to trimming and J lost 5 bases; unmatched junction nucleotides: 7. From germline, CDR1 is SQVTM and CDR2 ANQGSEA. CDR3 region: CSVELAGGVETQYF. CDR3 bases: TGCAGCGTTGAGCTGGCGGGAGGGGTTGAGACCCAGTACTTC.

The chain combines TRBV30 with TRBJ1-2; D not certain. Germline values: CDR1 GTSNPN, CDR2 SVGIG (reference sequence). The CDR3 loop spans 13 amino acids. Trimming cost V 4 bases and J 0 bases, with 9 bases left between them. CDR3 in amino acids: CAWNVVANYGYTF. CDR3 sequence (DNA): TGTGCCTGGAATGTGGTAGCTAACTATGGCTACACCTTC.

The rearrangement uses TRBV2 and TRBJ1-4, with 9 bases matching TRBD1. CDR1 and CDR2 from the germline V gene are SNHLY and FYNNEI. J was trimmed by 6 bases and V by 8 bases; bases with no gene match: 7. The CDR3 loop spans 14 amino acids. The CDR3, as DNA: TGTGCCAGCGGCCGGGACAGGGATGATGAAAAACTGTTTTTT. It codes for CASGRDRDDEKLFF.

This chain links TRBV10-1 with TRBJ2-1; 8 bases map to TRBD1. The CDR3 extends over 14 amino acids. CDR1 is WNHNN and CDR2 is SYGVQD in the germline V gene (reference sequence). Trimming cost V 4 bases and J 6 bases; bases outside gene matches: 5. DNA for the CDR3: TGCGCCAGCAGTGCAGGGGGCGAGGGCAATGAGCAGTTCTTC. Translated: CASSAGGEGNEQFF.

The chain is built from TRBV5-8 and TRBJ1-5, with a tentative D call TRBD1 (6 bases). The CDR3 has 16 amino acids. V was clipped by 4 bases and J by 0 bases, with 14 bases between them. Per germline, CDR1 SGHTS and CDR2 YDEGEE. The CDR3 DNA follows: TGTGCCAGCAGCGACGGGACAACTTATAGCAATCAGCCCCAGCATTTT. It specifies CASSDGTTYSNQPQHF.

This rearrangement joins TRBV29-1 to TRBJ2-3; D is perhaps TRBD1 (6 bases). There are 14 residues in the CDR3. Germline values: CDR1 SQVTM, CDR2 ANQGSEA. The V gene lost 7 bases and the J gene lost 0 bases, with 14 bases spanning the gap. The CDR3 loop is CSAGTGFSTDTQYF. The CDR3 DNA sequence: TGCAGCGCGGGCACAGGGTTCAGCACAGATACGCAGTATTTT.

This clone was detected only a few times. In nucleotides, the CDR3 is TGTGCCAGCAGTGTAGGGGACAGGGGGACCTACGAGCAGTACTTC. Its translation: CASSVGDRGTYEQYF. The chain uses TRBV2 and TRBJ2-7; 11 positions agree with TRBD1. The CDR3 covers 15 residues. CDR1 is SNHLY and CDR2 is FYNNEI in the germline V gene. With 4 bases clipped from V and 2 bases from J, the junction kept 4 bases outside the gene matches.

CDR3 nucleotides: TGTGCCAGCTCACCTGGACTAGCGGGAGGAATCTACGAGCAGTACTTC. This codes for CASSPGLAGGIYEQYF. The J gene is TRBJ2-7, the V gene TRBV18, with 14 bases fitting TRBD2. Germline loops: CDR1 KGHSH, CDR2 LQKENI. V gave up 3 bases and J gave up 3 bases; unmatched junction bases: 4. This CDR3 spans 16 amino acids.

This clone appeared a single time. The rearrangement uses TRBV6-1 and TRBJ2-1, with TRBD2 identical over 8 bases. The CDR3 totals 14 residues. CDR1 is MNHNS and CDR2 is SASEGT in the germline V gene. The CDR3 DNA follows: TGTGCTGTGAATCTAGCGGGTCGCCTCAATGAGCAGTTCTTC. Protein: CAVNLAGRLNEQFF.

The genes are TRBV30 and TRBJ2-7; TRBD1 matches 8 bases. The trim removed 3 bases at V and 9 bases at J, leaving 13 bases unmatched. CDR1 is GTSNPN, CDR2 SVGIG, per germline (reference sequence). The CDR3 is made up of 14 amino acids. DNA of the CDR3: TGTGCCTGGAGACCAGGACAGGGTAGCCGATGGCAGTACTTC. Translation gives CAWRPGQGSRWQYF.

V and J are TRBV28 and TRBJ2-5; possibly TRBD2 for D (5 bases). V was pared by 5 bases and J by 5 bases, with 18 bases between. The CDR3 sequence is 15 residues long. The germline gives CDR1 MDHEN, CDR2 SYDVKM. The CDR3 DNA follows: TGTGCCAGCAGTCCCATGGGTCTAGCTGTGGAGACCCAGTACTTC. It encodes CASSPMGLAVETQYF.

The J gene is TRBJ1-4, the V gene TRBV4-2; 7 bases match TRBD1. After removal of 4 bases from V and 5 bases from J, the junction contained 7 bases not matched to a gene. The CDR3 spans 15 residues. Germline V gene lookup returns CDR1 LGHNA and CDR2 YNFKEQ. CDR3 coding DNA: TGTGCCAGCAGCCGTTCAGGGGGTGAAAATGAAAAACTGTTTTTT. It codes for CASSRSGGENEKLFF.

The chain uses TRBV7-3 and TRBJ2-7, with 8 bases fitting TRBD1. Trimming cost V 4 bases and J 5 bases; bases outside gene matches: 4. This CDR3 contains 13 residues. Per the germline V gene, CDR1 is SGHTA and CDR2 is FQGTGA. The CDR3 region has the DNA TGTGCCAGCAGCTCGGACAGGGACCACGAGCAGTACTTC. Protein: CASSSDRDHEQYF.

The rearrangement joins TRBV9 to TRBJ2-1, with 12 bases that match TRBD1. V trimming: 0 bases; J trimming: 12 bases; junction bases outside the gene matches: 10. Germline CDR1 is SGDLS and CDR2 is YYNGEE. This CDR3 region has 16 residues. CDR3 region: CASSVAPGQGAPRQFF. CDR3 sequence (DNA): TGTGCCAGCAGCGTAGCCCCGGGACAGGGGGCTCCAAGGCAGTTCTTC.

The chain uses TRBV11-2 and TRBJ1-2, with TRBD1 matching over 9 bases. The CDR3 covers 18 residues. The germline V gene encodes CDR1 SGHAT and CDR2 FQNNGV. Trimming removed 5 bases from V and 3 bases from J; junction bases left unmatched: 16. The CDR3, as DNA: TGTGCCAGCAGCATGCTACAGGGGGCTTTTCTATCGGACTATGGCTACACCTTC. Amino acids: CASSMLQGAFLSDYGYTF.